This T cell receptor (beta chain) was captured by sequencing in a study of cytomegalovirus exposure and HLA in healthy donors. Study-level background: For the approximately 420 genotyped donors, roughly 80% fell within the Caucasian-associated ancestry cluster.

A remark on this clone: Its target is not known.

Study-level results: It was around 160 TCR beta chains that were listed as cytomegalovirus-associated. An analysis was carried out at a later point. It showed that HLA-associated TCR beta chains were more clonally expanded than equally common non-associated chains.

This PCR relied on a set of 60 Vbeta primers and 13 Jbeta primers. Measured with immunoSEQ multiplex PCR; TCRdb has only the in-frame clones, and not every one. The data show more than 60,000 clones, with approximately 79% seen just once and less than 3.5% held by the top ten. The CDR3 runs to 12 residues. The V end was cut by 5 bases, the J end by 7 bases, with 11 bases between. Per germline, CDR1 LNHDA and CDR2 SQIVND (reference sequence). The genes are TRBV19 and TRBJ1-1; D remains ambiguous. Sequencing input: PBMCs. The sequence came from a woman aged 25 to 39 in good health and CMV-seronegative. CDR3 coding DNA: TGTGCCAGTAGTGGGGAGTACGGTGAAGCTTTCTTT. Residues: CASSGEYGEAFF.